The 17 T cell receptor beta chains below were found in one sample sequenced in a study of T cell clonotyping in hematopoietic cell transplantation. The table came from immunoSEQ multiplex PCR; TCRdb's copy has only in-frame clones and leaves some out. The sample shows approximately 6,400 clones, roughly 78% of them seen only once. Sequencing used peripheral blood mononuclear cells, obtained 180 days after allogeneic stem cell transplant. Receptor source: a male patient aged 70 to 80 who had an allogeneic stem cell transplant from an unrelated donor, so T cells may come from the graft donor. Some clones in this sample may be carry-over from other donors' samples.

V gene TRBV19 combines with J gene TRBJ1-1; 7 nucleotides match TRBD1. V shed 11 bases, J shed 2 bases, and the junction held 14 bases outside the gene matches. The CDR3 length is 15 residues. The germline CDR1 and CDR2 sequences are LNHDA and SQIVND (reference sequence). CDR3 sequence (DNA): TGTGCCGTCCGAGGCTCGGGACAGACTAACACTGAAGCTTTCTTT. This translates into CAVRGSGQTNTEAFF. Combining the CDR3 with reference TRBV19 and TRBJ1-1 gives the whole variable domain DGGITQSPKYLFRKEGQNVTLSCEQNLNHDAMYWYRQDPGQGLRLIYYSQIVNDFQKGDIAEGYSVSREKKESFPLTVTSAQKNPTAFYLCAVRGSGQTNTEAFFGQGTRLTVV.

This chain connects TRBV7-2 to TRBJ2-1; tentatively, D is TRBD2 (6 bases). V lost 4 bases and J 4 bases, leaving 14 bases between the germline ends. Looked up from germline, CDR1 is SGHTA and CDR2 is FQGNSA. This CDR3 contains 15 residues. This CDR3 reads CASSSGSTSYNEQFF. The DNA for the CDR3 is TGTGCCAGCAGCTCCGGGAGTACGTCTTACAATGAGCAGTTCTTC.

This clone appeared once. V usage is TRBV6-5 and J usage is TRBJ1-2; TRBD1 agrees at 7 bases. Germline V gives CDR1 MNHEY, CDR2 SVGAGI. CDR3 length: 14 amino acids. With V trimmed by 5 bases and J by 8 bases, 11 bases remained unmatched. In DNA form, the CDR3 reads TGTGCCAGCAGTCTCAGGGGGGACCCCTGGGGCTACACCTTC. Residues: CASSLRGDPWGYTF.

The genes are TRBV28 and TRBJ2-7, with 7 bases lining up with TRBD2. This CDR3 is built from 18 residues. V was pared by 4 bases and J by 0 bases, with 15 bases of the junction left unmatched. Germline V gene lookup returns CDR1 MDHEN and CDR2 SYDVKM. The CDR3 loop reads CASSSRILAASRSYEQYF. The CDR3 nucleotides are TGTGCCAGCAGTTCCCGTATCCTAGCGGCCTCGCGCTCCTACGAGCAGTACTTC. Complete variable domain (other parts from reference TRBV28 and TRBJ2-7): DVKVTQSSRYLVKRTGEKVFLECVQDMDHENMFWYRQDPGLGLRLIYFSYDVKMKEKGDIPEGYSVSREKKERFSLILESASTNQTSMYLCASSSRILAASRSYEQYFGPGTRLTVT.

A single count supports this clone. This chain links TRBV28 with TRBJ2-1, with 11 bases aligning to TRBD2. After removal of 3 bases from V and 7 bases from J, the junction contained 11 bases not matched to a gene. This CDR3 has 17 residues. The germline V gene encodes CDR1 MDHEN and CDR2 SYDVKM. The CDR3 reads CASSFSVAGGDGNEQFF. CDR3 DNA: TGTGCCAGCAGTTTCTCGGTAGCGGGAGGGGATGGGAATGAGCAGTTCTTC.

The gene calls are TRBV9 and TRBJ1-1; D is perhaps TRBD1 (6 bases). The V end was cut by 3 bases, the J end by 1 base, with 10 bases between. CDR3 length equals 14 residues. Germline CDR1 and CDR2: SGDLS and YYNGEE. For the CDR3, the DNA is TGTGCCAGCAGCGCGGGACAACCGAACACTGAAGCTTTCTTT. Translated, it gives CASSAGQPNTEAFF.

The J gene is TRBJ2-7, the V gene TRBV5-6, with 8 bases fitting TRBD1. Germline CDR1 is SGHDT and CDR2 is YYEEEE. Germline trimming cut 4 bases from V and 1 base from J; bases unmatched to any gene: 1. The CDR3 extends over 13 amino acids. This chain's CDR3 is CASSGQGSYEQYF. Written as DNA, the CDR3 is TGTGCCAGCAGCGGACAGGGTTCCTACGAGCAGTACTTC.

The chain carries TRBV27 and TRBJ2-7; no definite D call. Germline V CDR1 and CDR2: MNHEY, SMNVEV (reference sequence). The CDR3 has 14 amino acids. V was trimmed by 2 bases and J by 2 bases, leaving 10 bases between them. CDR3 bases: TGTGCCAGCAGTTTAAACTTCCAGACCTACGAGCAGTACTTC. Its protein is CASSLNFQTYEQYF.

The chain employs TRBV29-1 and TRBJ2-3; the D call may be TRBD1 or TRBD2 (5 bases each). Germline-derived CDR1 and CDR2 are SQVTM and ANQGSEA. V was pared by 6 bases and J by 0 bases, with 16 bases between. This CDR3 region has 15 residues. The CDR3 spells CSVSGATSSTDTQYF. CDR3 bases: TGCAGCGTGTCCGGGGCAACCTCTAGCACAGATACGCAGTATTTT.

The chain couples TRBV5-1 to TRBJ2-1, with no clear D. Germline loops: CDR1 SGHRS, CDR2 YFSETQ. V was clipped by 3 bases and J by 4 bases, with 8 bases between them. The CDR3 runs 13 residues. CDR3 protein: CASSSDSYNEQFF. CDR3 DNA sequence: TGCGCCAGCAGCTCAGACTCTTACAATGAGCAGTTCTTC.

The chain links TRBV20-1 to TRBJ2-1; the D is unclear. CDR1 is DFQATT and CDR2 is SNEGSKA in the germline V gene (reference sequence). The V end was cut by 3 bases, the J end by 5 bases, with 5 bases between. CDR3 length: 11 amino acids. In nucleotides, the CDR3 is TGCAGTGCTAGCGACAACAATGAGCAGTTCTTC. Translated: CSASDNNEQFF.

The DNA for the CDR3 is TGTGCCAGCAGTGAAGGGGCACCAGGATATAGCAATCAGCCCCAGCATTTT. It codes for CASSEGAPGYSNQPQHF. The V and J genes are TRBV6-1 and TRBJ1-5; no firm D call. The germline V and J ends were trimmed by 1 base and 0 bases, with 13 bases remaining between them. This CDR3 is built from 17 residues. Germline V gene data show CDR1 as MNHNS and CDR2 as SASEGT.

V gene TRBV27 combines with J gene TRBJ1-5; D remains unclear. The CDR3 consists of 13 residues. The germline V gene encodes CDR1 MNHEY and CDR2 SMNVEV (reference sequence). The germline V and J ends were trimmed by 1 base and 6 bases, with 7 bases remaining between them. For the CDR3, the DNA is TGTGCCAGCAGTTTATTAGGCGGTCAGCCCCAGCATTTT. This sequence encodes CASSLLGGQPQHF.

The chain has TRBV29-1 and TRBJ2-4, with TRBD1 as a possible D gene (6 bases). This CDR3 comprises 14 residues. Germline CDR1 and CDR2: SQVTM and ANQGSEA. With 1 base removed from V and 3 bases from J, the gap between germline ends came to 10 bases. CDR3 DNA sequence: TGCAGCGTTGAAGCAACAGGGCTCAAAAACATTCAGTACTTC. Protein: CSVEATGLKNIQYF.

This chain joins TRBV25-1 and TRBJ2-5, with D perhaps TRBD2 (5 bases). In germline, CDR1 is MGHDK, CDR2 SYGVNS. CDR3 size: 11 residues. Deletions cut 11 bases from V and 3 bases from J, with 10 bases between. The CDR3 region is CARSGKETQYF. For the CDR3, the DNA is TGTGCCCGGAGCGGAAAAGAGACCCAGTACTTC.

Only one count was recorded for this clone. This chain joins TRBV7-9 and TRBJ1-6, with D hard to call. Trimming shortened V by 4 bases and J by 13 bases, and 8 bases separated the two germline ends. Germline values: CDR1 SEHNR, CDR2 FQNEAQ (reference sequence). This CDR3 is 11 amino acids long. CDR3 loop: CASSSTGPLHF. The CDR3 DNA reads TGTGCCAGCAGCTCCACGGGCCCCCTCCACTTT.

By share, this clone ranks as medium-sized. The gene calls are TRBV28 and TRBJ1-5, with a weak D call TRBD1 (6 bases). CDR3 length: 16 residues. From germline, CDR1 is MDHEN and CDR2 SYDVKM. V was clipped by 2 bases and J by 6 bases, with 17 bases between them. CDR3 nucleotide sequence: TGTGCCAGCAGTTTAGTCTCAGGGGTTGAGGGTCAGCCCCAGCATTTT. It translates to CASSLVSGVEGQPQHF.